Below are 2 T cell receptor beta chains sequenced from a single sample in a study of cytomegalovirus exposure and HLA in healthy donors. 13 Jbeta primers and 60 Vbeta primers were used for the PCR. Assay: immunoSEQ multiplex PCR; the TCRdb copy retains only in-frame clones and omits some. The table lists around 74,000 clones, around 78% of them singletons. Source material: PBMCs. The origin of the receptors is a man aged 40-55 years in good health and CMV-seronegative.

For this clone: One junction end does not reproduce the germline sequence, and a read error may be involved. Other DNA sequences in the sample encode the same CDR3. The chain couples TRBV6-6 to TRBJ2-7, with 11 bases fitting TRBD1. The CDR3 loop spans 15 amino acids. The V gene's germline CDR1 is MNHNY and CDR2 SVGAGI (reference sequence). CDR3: CASSYPGTGGAEQYF. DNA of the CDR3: TGCGCCAGCAGTTACCCCGGGACAGGGGGGGCCGAGCAGTACTTC.

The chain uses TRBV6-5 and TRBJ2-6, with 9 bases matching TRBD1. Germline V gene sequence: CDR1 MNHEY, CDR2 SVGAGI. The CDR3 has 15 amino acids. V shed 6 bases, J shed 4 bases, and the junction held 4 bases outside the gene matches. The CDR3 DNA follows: TGTGCCAGCAGGAGACAGGGGGACGGGGCCAACGTCCTGACTTTC. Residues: CASRRQGDGANVLTF.